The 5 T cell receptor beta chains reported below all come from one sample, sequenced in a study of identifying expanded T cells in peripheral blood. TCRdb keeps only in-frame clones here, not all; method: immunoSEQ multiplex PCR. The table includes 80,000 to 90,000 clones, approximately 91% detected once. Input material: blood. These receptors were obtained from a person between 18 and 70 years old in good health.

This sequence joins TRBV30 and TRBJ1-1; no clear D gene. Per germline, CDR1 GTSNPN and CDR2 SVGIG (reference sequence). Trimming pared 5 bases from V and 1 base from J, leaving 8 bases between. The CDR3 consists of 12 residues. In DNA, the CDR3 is TGTGCCTGGGGGGTTTGGAACACTGAAGCTTTCTTT. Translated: CAWGVWNTEAFF.

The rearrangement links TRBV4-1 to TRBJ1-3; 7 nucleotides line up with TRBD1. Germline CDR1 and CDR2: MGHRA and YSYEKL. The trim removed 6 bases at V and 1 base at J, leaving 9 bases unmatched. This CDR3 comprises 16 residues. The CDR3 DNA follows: TGCGCCAGCAGACCTCGAGAGGGGGCTTCTGGAAACACCATATATTTT. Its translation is CASRPREGASGNTIYF.

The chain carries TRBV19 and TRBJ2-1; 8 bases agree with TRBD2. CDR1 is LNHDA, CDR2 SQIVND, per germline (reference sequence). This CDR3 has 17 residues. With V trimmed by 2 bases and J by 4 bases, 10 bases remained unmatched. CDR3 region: CASSINLPGLDYNEQFF. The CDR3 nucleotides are TGTGCCAGTAGTATAAACCTGCCGGGACTAGATTACAATGAGCAGTTCTTC.

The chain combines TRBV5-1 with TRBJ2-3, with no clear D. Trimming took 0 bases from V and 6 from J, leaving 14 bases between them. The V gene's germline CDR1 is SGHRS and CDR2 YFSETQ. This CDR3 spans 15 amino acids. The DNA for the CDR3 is TGCGCCAGCAGCTTGGCAGACCGTCGTTGGGATACGCAGTATTTT. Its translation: CASSLADRRWDTQYF. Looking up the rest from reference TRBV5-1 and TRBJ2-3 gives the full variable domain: KAGVTQTPRYLIKTRGQQVTLSCSPISGHRSVSWYQQTPGQGLQFLFEYFSETQRNKGNFPGRFSGRQFSNSRSEMNVSTLELGDSALYLCASSLADRRWDTQYFGPGTRLTVL.

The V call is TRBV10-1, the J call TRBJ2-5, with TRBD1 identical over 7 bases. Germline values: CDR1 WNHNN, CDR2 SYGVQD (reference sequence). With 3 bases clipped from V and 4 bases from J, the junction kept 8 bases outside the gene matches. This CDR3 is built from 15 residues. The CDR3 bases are TGCGCCAGCAGTGATAATCGAGGGGGCAGAGAGACCCAGTACTTC. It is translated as CASSDNRGGRETQYF.